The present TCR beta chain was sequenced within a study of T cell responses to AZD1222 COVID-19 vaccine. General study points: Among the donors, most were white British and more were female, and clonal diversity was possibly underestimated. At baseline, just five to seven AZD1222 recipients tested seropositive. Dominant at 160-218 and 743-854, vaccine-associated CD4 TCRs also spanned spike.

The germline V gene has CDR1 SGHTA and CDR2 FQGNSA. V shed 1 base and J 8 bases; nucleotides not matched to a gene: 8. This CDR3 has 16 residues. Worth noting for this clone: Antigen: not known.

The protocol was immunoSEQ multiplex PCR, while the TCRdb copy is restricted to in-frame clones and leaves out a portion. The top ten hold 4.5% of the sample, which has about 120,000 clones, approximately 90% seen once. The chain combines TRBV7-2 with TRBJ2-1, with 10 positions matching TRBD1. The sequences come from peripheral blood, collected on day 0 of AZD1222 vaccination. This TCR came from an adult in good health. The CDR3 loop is CASSLDGTGVPYEQFF. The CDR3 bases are TGTGCCAGCAGCTTAGATGGGACAGGGGTGCCGTATGAGCAGTTCTTC. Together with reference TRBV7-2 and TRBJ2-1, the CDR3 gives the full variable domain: GAGVSQSPSNKVTEKGKDVELRCDPISGHTALYWYRQSLGQGLEFLIYFQGNSAPDKSGLPSDRFSAERTGGSVSTLTIQRTQQEDSAVYLCASSLDGTGVPYEQFFGPGTRLTVL.